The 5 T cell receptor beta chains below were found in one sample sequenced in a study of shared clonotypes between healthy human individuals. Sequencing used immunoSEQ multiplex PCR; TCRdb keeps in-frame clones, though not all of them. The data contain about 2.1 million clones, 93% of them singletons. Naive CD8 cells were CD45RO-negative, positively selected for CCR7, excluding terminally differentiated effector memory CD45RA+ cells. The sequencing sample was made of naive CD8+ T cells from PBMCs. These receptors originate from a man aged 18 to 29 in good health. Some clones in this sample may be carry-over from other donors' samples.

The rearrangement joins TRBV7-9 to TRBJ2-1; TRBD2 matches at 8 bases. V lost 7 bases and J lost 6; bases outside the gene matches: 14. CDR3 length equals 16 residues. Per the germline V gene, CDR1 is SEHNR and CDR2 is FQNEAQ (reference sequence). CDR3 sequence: CASTHEGWLAGNEQFF. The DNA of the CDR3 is TGTGCCAGCACCCACGAAGGGTGGCTAGCGGGCAATGAGCAGTTCTTC.

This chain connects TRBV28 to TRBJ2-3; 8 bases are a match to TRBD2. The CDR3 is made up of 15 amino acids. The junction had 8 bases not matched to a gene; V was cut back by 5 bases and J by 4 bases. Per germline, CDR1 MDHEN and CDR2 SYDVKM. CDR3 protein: CASSQPREVADTQYF. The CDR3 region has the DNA TGTGCCAGCAGTCAACCGCGGGAGGTGGCAGATACGCAGTATTTT. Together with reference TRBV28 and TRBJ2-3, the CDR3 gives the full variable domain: DVKVTQSSRYLVKRTGEKVFLECVQDMDHENMFWYRQDPGLGLRLIYFSYDVKMKEKGDIPEGYSVSREKKERFSLILESASTNQTSMYLCASSQPREVADTQYFGPGTRLTVL.

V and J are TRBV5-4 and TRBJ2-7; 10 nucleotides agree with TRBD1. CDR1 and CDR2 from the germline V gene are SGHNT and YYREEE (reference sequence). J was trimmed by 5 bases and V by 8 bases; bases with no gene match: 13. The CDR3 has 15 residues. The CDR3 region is CASTYRDRGFDEQYF. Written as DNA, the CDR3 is TGTGCCAGTACTTATAGGGACAGGGGTTTCGACGAGCAGTACTTC.

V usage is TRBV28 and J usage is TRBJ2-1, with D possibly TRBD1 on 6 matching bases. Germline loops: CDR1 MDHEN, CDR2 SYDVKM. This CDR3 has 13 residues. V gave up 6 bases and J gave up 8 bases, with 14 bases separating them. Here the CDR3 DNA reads TGTGCCAGCAGCCCAAGGGGGTTCGATGAGCAGTTCTTC. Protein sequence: CASSPRGFDEQFF.

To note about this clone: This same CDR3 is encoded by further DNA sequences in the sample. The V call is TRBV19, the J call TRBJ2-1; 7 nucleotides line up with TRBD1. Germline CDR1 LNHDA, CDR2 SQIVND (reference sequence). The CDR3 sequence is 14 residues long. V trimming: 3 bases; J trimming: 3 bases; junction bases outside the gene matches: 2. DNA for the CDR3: TGTGCCAGTAGTATCGGGACAGACTACAATGAGCAGTTCTTC. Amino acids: CASSIGTDYNEQFF. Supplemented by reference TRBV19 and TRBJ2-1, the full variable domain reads DGGITQSPKYLFRKEGQNVTLSCEQNLNHDAMYWYRQDPGQGLRLIYYSQIVNDFQKGDIAEGYSVSREKKESFPLTVTSAQKNPTAFYLCASSIGTDYNEQFFGPGTRLTVL.